This T cell receptor beta chain was identified in a study of T cell repertoires in cytomegalovirus infection. Study in general: Used in the study were CMV epitopes, some recently identified and HLA-C-restricted, others well-studied and HLA-B-restricted. A matching HLA type, together with CMV infection, was signaled by public TCR beta signatures.

CDR1 and CDR2 from the germline V gene are SGHTA and FQGNSA. CDR3 length: 15 residues. Trimming took off 5 bases at V and 2 bases at J, with 13 bases between the two ends. With respect to this clonotype: Its antigen is not known. With a much larger clone just one base away, this may be a read error.

Study-wide results and caveats: Predominance within the ex vivo response was attributable to HLA-C-restricted CMV-specific TCR beta clonotypes.

MiXCR, applied by TCRdb to the reads, yields one record per CDR3 protein. The profile shows hundreds of thousands of distinct CDR3 sequences, approximately 31% of them singletons. The source of this sequence is a human donor in good health (CMV status not recorded). Some clones in this sample may be carry-over from other donors' samples. This specimen consisted of cultured CD8+ T cells from PBMCs, obtained from culture after CMV antigen stimulation. The chain is built from TRBV7-2 and TRBJ1-3, with D possibly matching TRBD1 (5 bases). As DNA, the CDR3 is TGTGCCAGCAGCCCGGGGTGGGGACCTGGAAACACCATATATTTT. Protein sequence: CASSPGWGPGNTIYF.